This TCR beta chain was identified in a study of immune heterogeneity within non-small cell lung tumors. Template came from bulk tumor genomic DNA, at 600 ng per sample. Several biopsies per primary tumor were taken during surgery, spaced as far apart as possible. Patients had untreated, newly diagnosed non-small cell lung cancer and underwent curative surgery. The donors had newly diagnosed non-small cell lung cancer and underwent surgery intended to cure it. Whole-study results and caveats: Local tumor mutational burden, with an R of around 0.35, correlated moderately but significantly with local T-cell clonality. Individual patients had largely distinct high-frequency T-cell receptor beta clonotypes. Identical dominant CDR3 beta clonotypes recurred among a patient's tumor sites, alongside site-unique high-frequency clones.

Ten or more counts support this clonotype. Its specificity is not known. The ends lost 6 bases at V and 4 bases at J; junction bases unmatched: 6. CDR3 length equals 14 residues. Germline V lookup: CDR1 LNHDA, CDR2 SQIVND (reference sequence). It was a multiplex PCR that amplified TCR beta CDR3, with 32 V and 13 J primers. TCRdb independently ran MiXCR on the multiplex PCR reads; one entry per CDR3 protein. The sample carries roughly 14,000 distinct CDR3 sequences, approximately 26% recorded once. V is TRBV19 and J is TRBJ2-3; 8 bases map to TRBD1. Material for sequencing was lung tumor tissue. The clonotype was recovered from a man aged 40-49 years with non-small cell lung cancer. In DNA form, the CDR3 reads TGTGCCAGTAGACCAGGGGGCTCGGCAGATACGCAGTATTTT. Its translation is CASRPGGSADTQYF.